A selection of T cell receptor beta chains follows, all from one sample in a study of T cells in Graves' hyperthyroidism and ophthalmopathy. Using its own MiXCR run on the multiplex PCR reads, TCRdb lists one record per CDR3 protein. This sample has roughly 500,000 distinct CDR3 sequences; about 16% occur once, and the top ten carry 29%. Sequences were obtained from blood. The receptors stem from a woman in her twenties or thirties with Graves' ophthalmopathy. CDR3s include the opening cysteine and the closing phenylalanine or tryptophan. The order of the fields is clone size, D gene, V gene, J gene, CDR3 DNA, CDR3 protein. A D gene is named only where the DNA matches it firmly. Size is stated for part of the rows, as once, few or many counts, or as a class when the clone is expanded.

clone_size: many
d_call: TRBD2
v_call: TRBV20-1
j_call: TRBJ2-7
cdr3_nt: TGCAGTGCTAGAGACCCACTAGCGGGAGCCTACGAGCAGTACTTC
cdr3_aa: CSARDPLAGAYEQYF

clone_size: many
d_call: TRBD2
v_call: TRBV7-3
j_call: TRBJ2-1
cdr3_nt: TGTGCCAGCAGCTCCTCAGCGGGAGCTGGGGGGAATGAGCAGTTCTTC
cdr3_aa: CASSSSAGAGGNEQFF

clone_size: .
d_call: TRBD1
v_call: TRBV5-1
j_call: TRBJ2-2
cdr3_nt: TGCGCCAGCAGCGGGACCGGGACAGGGATTGGGACCGGGGAGCTGTTTTTT
cdr3_aa: CASSGTGTGIGTGELFF

clone_size: many
d_call: .
v_call: TRBV29-1
j_call: TRBJ2-3
cdr3_nt: TGCAGCGTTGATAGGGATGGAGATACGCAGTATTTT
cdr3_aa: CSVDRDGDTQYF

clone_size: .
d_call: .
v_call: TRBV7-9
j_call: TRBJ1-4
cdr3_nt: TGTGCCAGCAGCTCTAGTGGGGGCAGAGATGAAAAACTGTTTTTT
cdr3_aa: CASSSSGGRDEKLFF

clone_size: .
d_call: .
v_call: TRBV29-1
j_call: TRBJ2-2
cdr3_nt: TGCAGCGTTGAAGCTCCTAACACCGGGGAGCTGTTTTTT
cdr3_aa: CSVEAPNTGELFF

clone_size: few
d_call: TRBD2
v_call: TRBV5-1
j_call: TRBJ2-5
cdr3_nt: TGCGCATCGCAGCTTGGGACTACCACCGGGGAGACCCAGTACTTC
cdr3_aa: CASQLGTTTGETQYF

clone_size: few
d_call: TRBD1
v_call: TRBV10-3
j_call: TRBJ1-2
cdr3_nt: TGTGCCATCAAGGACAGGGAGAACGATGGCTACACCTTC
cdr3_aa: CAIKDRENDGYTF

clone_size: many
d_call: .
v_call: TRBV12-3/TRBV12-4
j_call: TRBJ1-2
cdr3_nt: TGTGCCAGCACCCTGCGGGGGGGCAACTATGGCTACACCTTC
cdr3_aa: CASTLRGGNYGYTF

clone_size: many
d_call: .
v_call: TRBV27
j_call: TRBJ2-5
cdr3_nt: TGTGCCAGCAGCCCTAGGAGTCGCAGAGAGACCCAGTACTTC
cdr3_aa: CASSPRSRRETQYF

clone_size: .
d_call: .
v_call: TRBV28
j_call: TRBJ1-6
cdr3_nt: TGTGCCAGCCAAAGGATAAGCTCCTATAATTCACCCCTCCACTTT
cdr3_aa: CASQRISSYNSPLHF

clone_size: .
d_call: TRBD1
v_call: TRBV10-1
j_call: TRBJ2-5
cdr3_nt: TGCGCCAGCAGTGAGAAGGGACACACAGGGGGGCAGGAGACCCAGTACTTC
cdr3_aa: CASSEKGHTGGQETQYF

clone_size: few
d_call: .
v_call: TRBV18
j_call: TRBJ2-2
cdr3_nt: TGTGCCAGCTCACTCCCAGGGCCCACCGGGGAGCTGTTTTTT
cdr3_aa: CASSLPGPTGELFF

clone_size: few
d_call: .
v_call: TRBV7-2
j_call: TRBJ1-5
cdr3_nt: TGTGCCAGCAGCTCATTGGGTAATCAGCCCCAGCATTTT
cdr3_aa: CASSSLGNQPQHF

clone_size: many
d_call: TRBD1
v_call: TRBV7-2
j_call: TRBJ1-4
cdr3_nt: TGTGCCAGCAGCTTAGATGGGACAGGGTTTGAAAAACTGTTTTTT
cdr3_aa: CASSLDGTGFEKLFF

clone_size: many
d_call: .
v_call: TRBV7-2
j_call: TRBJ2-7
cdr3_nt: TGTGCCAGCAGCCCACGGACGAGGGTTGTCTACGAGCAGTACTTC
cdr3_aa: CASSPRTRVVYEQYF

clone_size: many
d_call: TRBD1
v_call: TRBV20-1
j_call: TRBJ1-2
cdr3_nt: TGCAGTGCCACAGGGGACTATGGCTACACCTTC
cdr3_aa: CSATGDYGYTF

clone_size: .
d_call: TRBD1
v_call: TRBV9
j_call: TRBJ2-2
cdr3_nt: TGTGCCAGCAGCAGTAGACAGGGGGCAACCGGGGAGCTGTTTTTT
cdr3_aa: CASSSRQGATGELFF

clone_size: few
d_call: .
v_call: TRBV7-9
j_call: TRBJ1-2
cdr3_nt: TGTGCCAGCAGCGTAGGGGACCTGTCCTATGGCTACACCTTC
cdr3_aa: CASSVGDLSYGYTF

clone_size: .
d_call: .
v_call: TRBV9
j_call: TRBJ2-2
cdr3_nt: TGTGCCAGCAGCGTAGCAGGGATGGGCGGGGAGCTGTTTTTT
cdr3_aa: CASSVAGMGGELFF

clone_size: many
d_call: .
v_call: TRBV2
j_call: TRBJ1-5
cdr3_nt: TGTGCCAGCTGTCCGGGCAGGGAGATGGATCAGCCCCAGCATTTT
cdr3_aa: CASCPGREMDQPQHF

clone_size: .
d_call: TRBD2
v_call: TRBV6-1
j_call: TRBJ2-2
cdr3_nt: TGTGCCAGCAGTGAACTTGTCGCTAGCGGGAGTCTCACCGGGGAGCTGTTTTTT
cdr3_aa: CASSELVASGSLTGELFF

clone_size: .
d_call: .
v_call: TRBV10-3
j_call: TRBJ1-1
cdr3_nt: TGTGCCATCAGTGAGTCAACAAGGATGAACACTGAAGCTTTCTTT
cdr3_aa: CAISESTRMNTEAFF

clone_size: many
d_call: .
v_call: TRBV3-1
j_call: TRBJ2-7
cdr3_nt: TGTGCCAGCAGGACTGGGGGCTCCTACGAGCAGTACTTC
cdr3_aa: CASRTGGSYEQYF

clone_size: .
d_call: .
v_call: TRBV28
j_call: TRBJ2-2
cdr3_nt: TGTGCCAGCAGTGGGACCGGGAACACCGGGGAGCTGTTTTTT
cdr3_aa: CASSGTGNTGELFF

clone_size: .
d_call: .
v_call: TRBV6-2/TRBV6-3
j_call: TRBJ2-7
cdr3_nt: TGTGCCAGCAGTTACTCGAGGAAGTACGAGCAGTACTTC
cdr3_aa: CASSYSRKYEQYF

clone_size: few
d_call: TRBD2
v_call: TRBV20-1
j_call: TRBJ2-5
cdr3_nt: TGCAGTGCTAGAGATGAATCCGGGGGGGTAGAGACCCAGTACTTC
cdr3_aa: CSARDESGGVETQYF

clone_size: many
d_call: .
v_call: TRBV20-1
j_call: TRBJ2-7
cdr3_nt: TGCAGTGCTAGAGACTCGTCGGGAGCCTGGGAGCAGTACTTC
cdr3_aa: CSARDSSGAWEQYF

clone_size: many
d_call: TRBD2
v_call: TRBV2
j_call: TRBJ2-1
cdr3_nt: TGTGCCAGCAAATCCCGGACTAGCACCGATGAGCAGTTCTTC
cdr3_aa: CASKSRTSTDEQFF

clone_size: many
d_call: .
v_call: TRBV2
j_call: TRBJ2-3
cdr3_nt: TGTGCCAGCGGGCTAGAGAGCACAGATACGCAGTATTTT
cdr3_aa: CASGLESTDTQYF

clone_size: many
d_call: .
v_call: TRBV7-2
j_call: TRBJ2-7
cdr3_nt: TGTGCCAGCAGCTTGCCCGGGACCACCTACGAGCAGTACTTC
cdr3_aa: CASSLPGTTYEQYF

clone_size: .
d_call: TRBD1
v_call: TRBV10-3
j_call: TRBJ1-4
cdr3_nt: TGTGCCATAGGGCCGGGACAGCGCAATGAAAAACTGTTTTTT
cdr3_aa: CAIGPGQRNEKLFF

clone_size: few
d_call: .
v_call: TRBV27
j_call: TRBJ1-2
cdr3_nt: TGTGCCAGCAGAGGGCTGGGAGAAGACTATGGCTACACCTTC
cdr3_aa: CASRGLGEDYGYTF

clone_size: many
d_call: .
v_call: TRBV12-3/TRBV12-4
j_call: TRBJ1-1
cdr3_nt: TGTGCCAGCAGTCCCTTCACGGGTTCCCTAGTGAACACTGAAGCTTTCTTT
cdr3_aa: CASSPFTGSLVNTEAFF

clone_size: few
d_call: .
v_call: TRBV19
j_call: TRBJ1-1
cdr3_nt: TGTGCCAGTAGTATAGGGGGATACACTGAAGCTTTCTTT
cdr3_aa: CASSIGGYTEAFF

clone_size: many
d_call: TRBD1
v_call: TRBV6-2/TRBV6-3
j_call: TRBJ2-7
cdr3_nt: TGTGCCAGCAGCCAACCGGGACAGGGGACCCACGAGCAGTACTTC
cdr3_aa: CASSQPGQGTHEQYF

clone_size: .
d_call: .
v_call: TRBV6-1
j_call: TRBJ1-4
cdr3_nt: TGTGCCAGCAGCCCTCGGGGCACTGAAAAACTGTTTTTT
cdr3_aa: CASSPRGTEKLFF

clone_size: many
d_call: .
v_call: TRBV7-9
j_call: TRBJ2-5
cdr3_nt: TGTGCCAGCAGCCCCAATCTCGGACTGGAAGGCGAAAGGACCCAGTACTTC
cdr3_aa: CASSPNLGLEGERTQYF

clone_size: few
d_call: .
v_call: TRBV10-3
j_call: TRBJ1-5
cdr3_nt: TGTGCCATCAGTGAGTCGCTCTTTCAGCCCCAGCATTTT
cdr3_aa: CAISESLFQPQHF

clone_size: .
d_call: TRBD1
v_call: TRBV6-5
j_call: TRBJ1-1
cdr3_nt: TGTGCCAGCAGTTGGGGGGACAGGGGGAACACTGAAGCTTTCTTT
cdr3_aa: CASSWGDRGNTEAFF

clone_size: many
d_call: .
v_call: TRBV20-1
j_call: TRBJ2-1
cdr3_nt: TGCAGTGCTAGAGACGTTGTGGGCCTGGATGAGCAGTTCTTC
cdr3_aa: CSARDVVGLDEQFF

clone_size: many
d_call: TRBD2
v_call: TRBV7-9
j_call: TRBJ2-5
cdr3_nt: TGTGCCAGCAGCTTAGGAAGCGGGAGGGCCTGGAGGGAGACCCAGTACTTC
cdr3_aa: CASSLGSGRAWRETQYF

clone_size: many
d_call: .
v_call: TRBV6-1
j_call: TRBJ2-7
cdr3_nt: TGTGCCAGCAGTGAAGCGCTTCGGCAGGGGGGCGAGCAGTACTTC
cdr3_aa: CASSEALRQGGEQYF

clone_size: many
d_call: .
v_call: TRBV20-1
j_call: TRBJ2-3
cdr3_nt: TGCAGTGCTAGCCCGAGGGACTCCGAGGGAGATACGCAGTATTTT
cdr3_aa: CSASPRDSEGDTQYF

clone_size: many
d_call: .
v_call: TRBV20-1
j_call: TRBJ2-5
cdr3_nt: TGCAGTGAGTACGGGATCCAAGAGACCCAGTACTTC
cdr3_aa: CSEYGIQETQYF

clone_size: few
d_call: TRBD1
v_call: TRBV4-3
j_call: TRBJ2-7
cdr3_nt: TGCGCCAGCAGCCAAGCTGTTGGAACAGGGGTGTCCTACGAGCAGTACTTC
cdr3_aa: CASSQAVGTGVSYEQYF

clone_size: .
d_call: .
v_call: TRBV29-1
j_call: TRBJ2-7
cdr3_nt: TGCAGCTTTGGCGGTCTTGGGGTGAGCGAGCAGTACTTC
cdr3_aa: CSFGGLGVSEQYF

clone_size: many
d_call: TRBD2
v_call: TRBV20-1
j_call: TRBJ2-5
cdr3_nt: TGCAGTGCAACCGGGACTAGCGGAGAACAAGAGACCCAGTACTTC
cdr3_aa: CSATGTSGEQETQYF

clone_size: many
d_call: .
v_call: TRBV30
j_call: TRBJ2-5
cdr3_nt: TGTGCCTGGAGTGTAAGCCTACGGGAGACCCAGTACTTC
cdr3_aa: CAWSVSLRETQYF